The TCR beta chain described here comes from a study of T cells in women clearing cervical HPV infection. Overall study findings and caveats: Richness differences could reflect unmeasured T-cell content per sample. Repertoire richness, not evenness, was significantly elevated in CIN3+ cases versus controls.

The CDR3 length is 15 residues. CDR1 is DFQATT and CDR2 is SNEGSKA in the germline V gene (reference sequence). The V end was cut by 3 bases, the J end by 2 bases, with 16 bases between. The data were produced by immunoSEQ multiplex PCR, yet TCRdb's version contains in-frame clones alone and is incomplete. The table for this sample gives some 24,000 clones. Concerning this clone: Its cognate antigen is unknown. Read data end 3 residues before the CDR3 end; the end is taken from the germline J gene.

This chain links TRBV20-1 with TRBJ1-2, with D possibly TRBD1 on 6 matching bases. The receptor's source is a woman between 18 and 70 years old with a cervical HPV16 infection that either progressed to CIN3+ or cleared (not recorded which). The sample taken for sequencing was blood buffy coat. CDR3 sequence reads: CSASPGAGGNYGYTF. The sequenced part of the CDR3 DNA is TGCAGTGCTAGTCCGGGGGCGGGGGGGAACTATGGC.